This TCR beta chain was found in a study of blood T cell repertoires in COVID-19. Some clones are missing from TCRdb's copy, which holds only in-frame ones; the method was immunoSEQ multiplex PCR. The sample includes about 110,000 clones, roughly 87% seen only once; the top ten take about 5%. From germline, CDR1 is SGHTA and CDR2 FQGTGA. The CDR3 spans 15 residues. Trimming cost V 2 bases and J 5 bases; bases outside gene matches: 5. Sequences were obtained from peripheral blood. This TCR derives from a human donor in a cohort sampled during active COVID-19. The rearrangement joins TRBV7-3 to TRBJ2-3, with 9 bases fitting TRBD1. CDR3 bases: TGTGCCAGCAGCTTATTGGGACAGGGTGTAGATACGCAGTATTTT. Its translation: CASSLLGQGVDTQYF.